These T cell receptor beta chains were read from a single sample in a study of blood T cell repertoires in COVID-19. Produced via immunoSEQ multiplex PCR; TCRdb's table is partial and in-frame only. The sample consists of 150,000 to 200,000 clones, roughly 84% of them appearing once. The specimen sequenced was peripheral blood. The receptor source for this set is a human donor in a cohort sampled during active COVID-19. The CDR3 runs from the conserved cysteine through the conserved F or W. A D gene is named only where the DNA matches it firmly. Rows may omit the clone size; those that give it use once, few, many or a size class.

clone size: -
J gene: TRBJ1-1
D gene: -
V gene: TRBV24-1
CDR3 protein: CATSDTGENTEAFF
CDR3 DNA: TGTGCCACCAGTGATACCGGGGAGAACACTGAAGCTTTCTTT

clone size: -
J gene: TRBJ2-2
D gene: TRBD2
V gene: TRBV9
CDR3 protein: CASSVASGSTGELFF
CDR3 DNA: TGTGCCAGCAGCGTAGCTAGCGGGTCCACCGGGGAGCTGTTTTTT

clone size: -
J gene: TRBJ2-3
D gene: TRBD2
V gene: TRBV7-3
CDR3 protein: CASSSSGRMADTQYF
CDR3 DNA: TGTGCCAGCAGCTCTAGCGGCCGAATGGCAGATACGCAGTATTTT

clone size: few
J gene: TRBJ2-7
D gene: -
V gene: TRBV7-2
CDR3 protein: CASSVTVSAYEQYF
CDR3 DNA: TGTGCCAGCAGCGTAACAGTTTCCGCCTACGAGCAGTACTTC

clone size: -
J gene: TRBJ1-5
D gene: -
V gene: TRBV7-4
CDR3 protein: CASTPGTTSNQPQHF
CDR3 DNA: TGTGCCAGCACCCCTGGGACAACTAGCAATCAGCCCCAGCATTTT

clone size: -
J gene: TRBJ1-6
D gene: TRBD1
V gene: TRBV3-1/TRBV3-2
CDR3 protein: CASSQVGGSSPLHF
CDR3 DNA: TGTGCCAGCAGCCAGGTAGGGGGCAGTTCACCCCTCCACTTT

clone size: few
J gene: TRBJ1-1
D gene: -
V gene: TRBV2
CDR3 protein: CASSSDKNTEAFF
CDR3 DNA: TGTGCCAGCAGCTCGGACAAGAACACTGAAGCTTTCTTT

clone size: -
J gene: TRBJ2-2
D gene: -
V gene: TRBV28
CDR3 protein: CASNGRLNTGELFF
CDR3 DNA: TGTGCCAGCAACGGGAGATTGAACACCGGGGAGCTGTTTTTT

clone size: -
J gene: TRBJ2-7
D gene: -
V gene: TRBV3-1/TRBV3-2
CDR3 protein: CASSHEDSYEQYF
CDR3 DNA: TGTGCCAGCAGCCATGAGGACAGCTACGAGCAGTACTTC

clone size: once
J gene: TRBJ1-1
D gene: -
V gene: TRBV6-5
CDR3 protein: CASNTPTGGTEAFF
CDR3 DNA: TGTGCCAGCAACACCCCGACGGGGGGGACTGAAGCTTTCTTT

clone size: -
J gene: TRBJ2-3
D gene: TRBD2
V gene: TRBV10-3
CDR3 protein: CAISDYSGSTDTQYF
CDR3 DNA: TGTGCCATCAGTGACTATAGCGGGAGCACAGATACGCAGTATTTT

clone size: -
J gene: TRBJ1-2
D gene: TRBD1
V gene: TRBV16
CDR3 protein: CASSQWQQGAGGYTF
CDR3 DNA: TGTGCCAGCAGCCAATGGCAACAGGGGGCTGGTGGCTACACCTTC

clone size: -
J gene: TRBJ1-3
D gene: -
V gene: TRBV28
CDR3 protein: CASSPYTAGEGRNTIYF
CDR3 DNA: TGTGCCAGCAGTCCGTACACCGCGGGGGAGGGCCGGAACACCATATATTTT

clone size: -
J gene: TRBJ2-3
D gene: TRBD2
V gene: TRBV3-1/TRBV3-2
CDR3 protein: CASSQVAGGSSTDTQYF
CDR3 DNA: TGTGCCAGCAGCCAAGTAGCGGGGGGGTCTAGCACAGATACGCAGTATTTT

clone size: -
J gene: TRBJ1-1
D gene: TRBD1
V gene: TRBV6-5
CDR3 protein: CASRPPDRANTEAFF
CDR3 DNA: TGTGCCAGCAGGCCCCCGGACAGGGCGAACACTGAAGCTTTCTTT

clone size: -
J gene: TRBJ2-3
D gene: -
V gene: TRBV27
CDR3 protein: CASSLLGAVAGTDTQYF
CDR3 DNA: TGTGCCAGCAGTTTATTAGGGGCGGTGGCGGGCACAGATACGCAGTATTTT

clone size: -
J gene: TRBJ1-3
D gene: -
V gene: TRBV6-6
CDR3 protein: CASSSYSGDSGNTIYF
CDR3 DNA: TGTGCCAGCAGTTCATATTCGGGGGACTCTGGAAACACCATATATTTT

clone size: -
J gene: TRBJ2-2
D gene: TRBD1
V gene: TRBV9
CDR3 protein: CASSVAAGGVTGELFF
CDR3 DNA: TGTGCCAGCAGCGTAGCAGCAGGGGGCGTAACCGGGGAGCTGTTTTTT

clone size: -
J gene: TRBJ2-7
D gene: -
V gene: TRBV14
CDR3 protein: CASSQVGEIYEQYF
CDR3 DNA: TGTGCCAGCAGCCAAGTAGGGGAAATCTACGAGCAGTACTTC

clone size: -
J gene: TRBJ1-2
D gene: -
V gene: TRBV4-3
CDR3 protein: CASSQGQATNYGYTF
CDR3 DNA: TGCGCCAGCAGCCAAGGACAGGCTACTAACTATGGCTACACCTTC

clone size: -
J gene: TRBJ1-2
D gene: TRBD1
V gene: TRBV6-1
CDR3 protein: CASSEQGQGIRNGYTF
CDR3 DNA: TGTGCCAGCAGTGAACAGGGACAGGGGATTCGGAATGGCTACACCTTC

clone size: -
J gene: TRBJ2-5
D gene: -
V gene: TRBV5-4
CDR3 protein: CASSLRGTQETQYF
CDR3 DNA: TGTGCCAGCAGCTTGCGGGGGACCCAAGAGACCCAGTACTTC

clone size: -
J gene: TRBJ2-1
D gene: TRBD2
V gene: TRBV7-2
CDR3 protein: CASSLVGGSSYNEQFF
CDR3 DNA: TGTGCCAGCAGCTTAGTAGGCGGGAGCTCCTACAATGAGCAGTTCTTC

clone size: few
J gene: TRBJ2-1
D gene: -
V gene: TRBV28
CDR3 protein: CASREARDSYNEQFF
CDR3 DNA: TGTGCCAGCAGGGAGGCCCGGGACTCCTACAATGAGCAGTTCTTC